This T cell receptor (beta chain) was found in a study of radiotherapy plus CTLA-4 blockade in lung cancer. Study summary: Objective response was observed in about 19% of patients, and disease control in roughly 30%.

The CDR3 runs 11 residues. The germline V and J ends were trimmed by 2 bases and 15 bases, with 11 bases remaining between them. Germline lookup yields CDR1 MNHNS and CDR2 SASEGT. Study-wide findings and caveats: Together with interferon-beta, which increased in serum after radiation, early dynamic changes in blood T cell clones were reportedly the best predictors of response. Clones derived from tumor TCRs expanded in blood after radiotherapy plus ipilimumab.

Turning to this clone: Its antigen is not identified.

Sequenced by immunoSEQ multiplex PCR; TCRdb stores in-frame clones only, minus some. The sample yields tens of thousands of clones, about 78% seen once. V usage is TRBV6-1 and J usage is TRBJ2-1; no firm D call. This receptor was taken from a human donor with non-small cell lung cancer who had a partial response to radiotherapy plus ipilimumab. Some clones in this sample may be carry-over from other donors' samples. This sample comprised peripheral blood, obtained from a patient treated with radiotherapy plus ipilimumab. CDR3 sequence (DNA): TGTGCCAGCAGTGAAACACCCCATCCGTTCTTC. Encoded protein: CASSETPHPFF.